This T cell receptor beta chain was found in a study of T cells after yellow fever vaccination (dated by TCRdb to about 2019). Background on the whole study: The SMART-Seq v4 Ultra Low Input RNA kit was used to prepare libraries from fractions with low cell numbers. Two healthy male donors made up the cohort, one aged 18 to 29 years and the other aged 30 to 40 years. To track T-cell clones before and after primary and booster YFV17D yellow fever vaccination, bulk TCR alpha and beta repertoires were sequenced longitudinally. Blood samples were taken at several timepoints before and after primary and secondary immunization, and bulk PBMC replicates and cell subsets were isolated. What the research found in general, with its limitations: A small fraction of clonotypes appeared in both the CD4 and CD8 compartments, likely as a result of convergent recombination. The secondary T-cell response was weaker than the primary response but faster, peaking on day 5 instead of day 15. Only a couple of donors were included in the study, so the extent to which the findings can be generalized is limited. Because abundant contaminating clonotypes from the bulk population could be contained in FACS-sorted repertoires, computational filtering was required. Most clones expanded after primary vaccination were re-detected after the booster (96% of CD4 and 80% to 90% of CD8), suggesting broad memory maintenance.

From cysteine to phenylalanine, the CDR3 is 16 amino acids long. The only DNA kept is the CDR3, 48 bases in frame from the first base. V is trimmed back by 1 base and J by 7 bases, and the junction contains 9 bases that no gene match accounts for. The germline V gene yields MDHEN for CDR1 and SYDVKM for CDR2. In light of the paper, this sample's treatment or condition label describes: live attenuated yellow fever vaccine strain. At each blood-draw timepoint, two biological replicates of bulk PBMCs were collected. PBMCs were isolated from peripheral blood using a standard Ficoll-Paque protocol. TriZol was used to extract RNA from bulk PBMCs, from CD4 and CD8 fractions, and from dextramer-positive and dextramer-negative fractions. TCR cDNA was synthesized by 5'RACE template switching, through which a universal primer site and unique molecular identifiers were introduced. Priming of cDNA synthesis was performed from both the TCR alpha and TCR beta constant segments. Two PCR steps were used to amplify libraries, with sample barcodes and sequencing adapters being added in the second step. Sequencing of libraries was performed on Illumina HiSeq 2500 (2x100 bp) or NovaSeq (2x150 bp). In the original analysis: MIGEC handled demultiplexing of reads and collapsing into UMI consensus sequences, while MiXCR performed V(D)J alignment. Vaccine-responding clonotypes were defined with edgeR using replicate PBMC samples, requiring FDR below 0.01 and a log2 fold change above 5 up to day 15. Each bulk clonotype received a CD4 or CD8 identity based on whether the sequenced CD4 or CD8 repertoire contained that clonotype at higher abundance. TCRdb reanalyzed the raw reads on its own, using fastp at Q25 for trimming and MiXCR for clone calling, and kept in-frame beta chains. Rows with a matching CDR3 protein are joined into one entry that keeps the most common DNA and genes. TCRdb's processing, not the authors' own work, is the source of the V and J calls. This sample comprises some 670,000 distinct CDR3 sequences, about 12% of them detected only once. The ten most abundant clones make up 14% to 15% of the sample.

As to this clonotype: It has no known antigen specificity. Base qualities were left out, and no much larger clone turns up one base away.

Sequencing used PBMCs, obtained on the day of the yellow fever booster vaccination. This chain is built from TRBV28 and TRBJ2-1; TRBD2 aligns with 8 central bases. The sequence derives from a man aged 30-40 years who received the YFV17D yellow fever vaccine. The DNA is TGTGCCAGCAGTTTATTTACCGGGACTAGGCGTAATGAGCAGTTCTTC. This yields the protein CASSLFTGTRRNEQFF.